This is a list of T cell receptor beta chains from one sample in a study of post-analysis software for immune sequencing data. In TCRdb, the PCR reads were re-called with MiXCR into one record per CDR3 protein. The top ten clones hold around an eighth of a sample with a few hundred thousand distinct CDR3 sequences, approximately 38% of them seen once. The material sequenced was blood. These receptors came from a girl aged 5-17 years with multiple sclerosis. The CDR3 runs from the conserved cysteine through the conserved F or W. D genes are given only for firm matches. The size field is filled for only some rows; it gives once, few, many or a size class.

TGTGCCAGCAGTTACACTGTTAACGGCGAGCAGTACTTC,CASSYTVNGEQYF,-,-,TRBJ2-7,TRBV6-5
TGTGCCAGCATCTTGCGGGGACAGAACACTGAAGCTTTCTTT,CASILRGQNTEAFF,-,-,TRBJ1-1,TRBV12-3/TRBV12-4
TGTGCCAGCAGCTTCCTGGGACCGGGGGCTAGTGGCTACACCTTC,CASSFLGPGASGYTF,few,-,TRBJ1-2,TRBV7-9
TGCGCCAGCAGCCCGATAGGACAGGGGCTTTACAATGAGCAGTTCTTC,CASSPIGQGLYNEQFF,few,TRBD1,TRBJ2-1,TRBV5-1
TGCGCCAGCAGCCAAGGTAGCAGGGTCACCGGGGAGCTGTTTTTT,CASSQGSRVTGELFF,-,-,TRBJ2-2,TRBV4-3
TGTGCCAGCAGCCAAGGGAACGTAGGAGCTTTCTTT,CASSQGNVGAFF,-,-,TRBJ1-1,TRBV3-1
TGTGCCAGCAGTTTAACCCCAGGCTCCTACAATGAGCAGTTCTTC,CASSLTPGSYNEQFF,few,-,TRBJ2-1,TRBV27
TGTGCCAGCAGTAGGGACTTCTACAATGAGCAGTTCTTC,CASSRDFYNEQFF,-,-,TRBJ2-1,TRBV3-1
TGTGCCAGCAGTTTATCCGGGGAGCTGTTTTTT,CASSLSGELFF,few,-,TRBJ2-2,TRBV12-3/TRBV12-4
TGTGCCACCAGCAGGGTCCAGGGGGTTCAGAATGAGCAGTTCTTC,CATSRVQGVQNEQFF,few,TRBD1,TRBJ2-1,TRBV15
TGTGCCAGCAGCTTTACAGGGGGCGATACGCAGTATTTT,CASSFTGGDTQYF,few,TRBD1,TRBJ2-3,TRBV7-2
TGTGCTAGTGGTTTACAGGGTCGGCTTTATGGCTACACCTTC,CASGLQGRLYGYTF,few,-,TRBJ1-2,TRBV12-5
TGTGCCAGCAGTGAAGCGGGCCTGACAGGGTGGAACGAGCAGTACTTC,CASSEAGLTGWNEQYF,-,TRBD1,TRBJ2-7,TRBV2
TGTGCCAGCAGCTTAGGGATCCGGGACAGGGTTCTGAATGAGCAGTTCTTC,CASSLGIRDRVLNEQFF,-,TRBD1,TRBJ2-1,TRBV7-9
TGTGCCAGCAGTTTGGGATCCCTGGGGATCACAGATACGCAGTATTTT,CASSLGSLGITDTQYF,-,-,TRBJ2-3,TRBV28
TGTGCCAGCAGCTTCCGTCCTAGAGAGGCACCCCTCCACTTT,CASSFRPREAPLHF,-,-,TRBJ1-6,TRBV11-1
TGTGCCAGCAGGGACTCAGACCGGGCCGTCCTGACTTTC,CASRDSDRAVLTF,-,-,TRBJ2-6,TRBV25-1
TGCGCCAGCAGCCAAGAAAGGAACAGCTTGGAGACCCAGTACTTC,CASSQERNSLETQYF,few,-,TRBJ2-5,TRBV4-3
TGTGCCAGCAGTTCCGCACGCTATGGCTACACCTTC,CASSSARYGYTF,-,-,TRBJ1-2,TRBV28
TGCGCCAGCAGCGCCGAAGGGACTAGCGGGGGGCCAGGGAATGAGCAGTTCTTC,CASSAEGTSGGPGNEQFF,few,TRBD2,TRBJ2-1,TRBV5-1
TGTGCCAGCAGTGAAACACCGGCGATCGCTGAAGCTTTCTTT,CASSETPAIAEAFF,-,-,TRBJ1-1,TRBV2
TGTGCCAGCAGTGAGGAGGGGCGCTACTATGGCTACACCTTC,CASSEEGRYYGYTF,-,-,TRBJ1-2,TRBV25-1
TGCGCCAGCAGCCCCCGGACAGGGGGCGCGTCAGTTGAGCAGTTCTTC,CASSPRTGGASVEQFF,-,TRBD1,TRBJ2-1,TRBV5-1
TGCGCCAGCCGGCGGATCCTGAACACTGAAGCTTTCTTT,CASRRILNTEAFF,-,-,TRBJ1-1,TRBV5-1
TGCGCCAGCAGCCCAGTGCCTTCCTCCTACGAGCAGTACTTC,CASSPVPSSYEQYF,-,-,TRBJ2-7,TRBV4-1
TGTGCCAGCAGCTTAGTGGGATCGGGGTTTTTCACTGAAGCTTTCTTT,CASSLVGSGFFTEAFF,-,-,TRBJ1-1,TRBV7-8
TGCAGTGCTAGAGACCCATGGGGGGCGGTAGATACGCAGTATTTT,CSARDPWGAVDTQYF,-,-,TRBJ2-3,TRBV20-1
TGTGCCACCAGTGATCCAAACACCGGGGAGCTGTTTTTT,CATSDPNTGELFF,once,-,TRBJ2-2,TRBV24-1
TGTGCCAGCAGCCCCGGGGAGGGGTATGCAGATACGCAGTATTTT,CASSPGEGYADTQYF,-,TRBD2,TRBJ2-3,TRBV7-3
TGTGCCAGCAGTTTTACAGGGGGAAGGCAGCCCCAGCATTTT,CASSFTGGRQPQHF,few,TRBD1,TRBJ1-5,TRBV12-3/TRBV12-4
TGTGCCAGCAGATTAACAGGGGACACCGGGGAGCTGTTTTTT,CASRLTGDTGELFF,few,TRBD1,TRBJ2-2,TRBV7-3
TGTGCCAGCAGCTTACCGGGGCAAAGGTGGGGTACCTCCTACAATGAGCAGTTCTTC,CASSLPGQRWGTSYNEQFF,few,-,TRBJ2-1,TRBV7-2
TGTGCCATCAGCCGTGCCGGGACCCCGGGTAATGAGCAGTTCTTC,CAISRAGTPGNEQFF,-,-,TRBJ2-1,TRBV10-3
TGTGCCAGCACGACCGCGGAGTATCCTGAAGCTTTCTTT,CASTTAEYPEAFF,-,-,TRBJ1-1,TRBV28
TGTGCCAGCACTCTACGGGGGGGACAATCCTCCGATGAGCAGTCCTTC,CASTLRGGQSSDEQSF,-,TRBD2,TRBJ2-1,TRBV6-2/TRBV6-3
TGTGCCAGCAGTACAGGGGGAGATACGCAGTATTTT,CASSTGGDTQYF,-,TRBD1,TRBJ2-3,TRBV7-8
TGTGCCAGCAGTTACTCGAACCCCCGGGCCAATGAGCAGTTCTTC,CASSYSNPRANEQFF,-,-,TRBJ2-1,TRBV6-6
TGTGCCAGCACTCGAGGGGGGGGCCGGTTCTCCAACTATGGCTACACCTTC,CASTRGGGRFSNYGYTF,-,-,TRBJ1-2,TRBV7-9
TGCGCCAGCAGCCCCGGACAGGGGACGGTAGCTTTCTTT,CASSPGQGTVAFF,-,TRBD1,TRBJ1-1,TRBV5-1
TGTGCCAGCAACAGGGGGCTAAGCACAGATACGCAGTATTTT,CASNRGLSTDTQYF,-,TRBD1,TRBJ2-3,TRBV2
TGCAGTGCTAGAGCCAATGAGCAGTTCTTC,CSARANEQFF,-,-,TRBJ2-1,TRBV20-1
TGTGCCAGTAGGGAGGGGGGCGACGATTCCTACGAGCAGTACTTC,CASREGGDDSYEQYF,-,-,TRBJ2-7,TRBV19
TGTGCCAGCACCCTCGGGGGGCTTAGCACAGATACGCAGTATTTT,CASTLGGLSTDTQYF,few,-,TRBJ2-3,TRBV12-3/TRBV12-4
TGTGCCAGCAGCCAAGGGGGCGGGGGAAGCTCCTACGAGCAGTACTTC,CASSQGGGGSSYEQYF,-,TRBD2,TRBJ2-7,TRBV3-1
TGTGCCAGCAGTGTCCTAGGGGGGGCAGATACGCAGTATTTT,CASSVLGGADTQYF,-,-,TRBJ2-3,TRBV25-1
TGTGCCAGCAGTCCATACAGGGGCAAGACCTACGAGCAGTACTTC,CASSPYRGKTYEQYF,-,TRBD1,TRBJ2-7,TRBV7-8
TGTGCCAGCACCCGTATTGGGGGAAATACGCAGTATTTT,CASTRIGGNTQYF,-,-,TRBJ2-3,TRBV3-1
TGTGCCAGCAGCTATATCGGGACAGGGAGCGAGCAGTACTTC,CASSYIGTGSEQYF,-,TRBD1,TRBJ2-7,TRBV28
TGCAGCGTAGTCATCCAGGGTCGGGAGACCCAGTACTTC,CSVVIQGRETQYF,few,-,TRBJ2-5,TRBV29-1
TGTGCCAGCAGCAGGGGGCCCGATTCACCCCTCCACTTT,CASSRGPDSPLHF,-,TRBD1,TRBJ1-6,TRBV6-2/TRBV6-3
TGTGCCAGCAGCAGGACTACCACCTCCTACGAGCAGTACTTC,CASSRTTTSYEQYF,few,-,TRBJ2-7,TRBV2
TGTGCCAGCAGTTTAGGGGCCACCTACGGGCAGTACTTC,CASSLGATYGQYF,-,-,TRBJ2-7,TRBV27
TGTGCCAGCAGCCTCCAGGGGAACATTCAGTACTTC,CASSLQGNIQYF,-,-,TRBJ2-4,TRBV12-3/TRBV12-4
TGTGCCAGCAGAAAAAGTCCCCGCAGGAGCGGGGGGGGTCTTAGCACAGATACGCAGTATTTT,CASRKSPRRSGGGLSTDTQYF,-,TRBD2,TRBJ2-3,TRBV11-2
TGTGCCAGCAGTCCCGATCCCACCGGGACAGGGGGGACTGAAGCTTTCTTT,CASSPDPTGTGGTEAFF,few,TRBD1,TRBJ1-1,TRBV12-3/TRBV12-4
TGTGCCAGCAGCGTAGGGCTGAGGAACACTGAAGCTTTCTTT,CASSVGLRNTEAFF,few,-,TRBJ1-1,TRBV9
TGCGCCAGCAGCTTGGGGGGACTAGCGGGGGAGGAGCAGTACTTC,CASSLGGLAGEEQYF,few,TRBD2,TRBJ2-5,TRBV5-1
TGTGCCAGCCGACAGGCAACTAATGAAAAACTGTTTTTT,CASRQATNEKLFF,-,-,TRBJ1-4,TRBV27
TGTGCCAGCAGTTGGGCCGGGATGGATGAGCAGTTCTTC,CASSWAGMDEQFF,few,-,TRBJ2-1,TRBV7-3
TGTGCCACCAGCAGACGCCGGGACAGCAGCACAGATACGCAGTATTTT,CATSRRRDSSTDTQYF,-,TRBD1,TRBJ2-3,TRBV15